These T cell receptor beta chains were read from a single sample in a study of Ad26.COV2.S vaccination and SARS-CoV-2 variants. The protocol was immunoSEQ multiplex PCR, while the TCRdb copy is restricted to in-frame clones and leaves out a portion. The sample contains fewer than 800,000 clones, roughly 90% of which appear only once. This specimen was peripheral blood, taken in a trial of Ad26.COV2.S vaccine versus placebo. These receptors came from a person aged 18-65 years who received the Ad26.COV2.S COVID-19 vaccine or a placebo. Both conserved end residues are part of each CDR3. A D gene is named only where the DNA matches it firmly. Size tells how often a clone was seen (once, few, many) or the class of an expanded clone, and some rows leave it out.

>NA|NA|TRBV27|TRBJ1-1
TGTGCCAGCGGGGTGGGGCAGATGAACACTGAAGCTTTCTTT
CASGVGQMNTEAFF
>NA|NA|TRBV15|TRBJ1-3
TGTGCCACCAGCCTGGACCTTCTCTCTGGAAACACCATATATTTT
CATSLDLLSGNTIYF
>NA|NA|TRBV2|TRBJ1-3
TGTGCCAGCAGCGGCAGCCTTGGAAACACCATATATTTT
CASSGSLGNTIYF
>TRBD2|NA|TRBV9|TRBJ2-3
TGTGCCAGCAGCGTAACCAGCGGGGTAACAGATACGCAGTATTTT
CASSVTSGVTDTQYF
>NA|NA|TRBV30|TRBJ2-2
TGTGCCTGGAGTCCCTACCAAGGGCTCCCGGTAACCGGGGAGCTGTTTTTT
CAWSPYQGLPVTGELFF
>NA|NA|TRBV10-3|TRBJ2-2
TGTGCCATCAGTGGAGCGTCGAACACCGGGGAGCTGTTTTTT
CAISGASNTGELFF
>NA|NA|TRBV10-1|TRBJ2-1
TGCGCCAGCAGTGAGCCAGGGACCGAGCAGTTCTTC
CASSEPGTEQFF
>TRBD1|NA|TRBV7-9|TRBJ1-2
TGTGCCAGCAGCTTTGGACAGGGAGTACCCTATGGCTACACCTTC
CASSFGQGVPYGYTF
>TRBD1|NA|TRBV7-8|TRBJ1-4
TGTGCCAGCAGCAGACAGGGGGGGAGGAAAGAAAAACTGTTTTTT
CASSRQGGRKEKLFF
>TRBD2|NA|TRBV6-5|TRBJ2-3
TGTGCCAGCAGGCCAGCGGGGGATACGCAGTATTTT
CASRPAGDTQYF
>TRBD2|NA|TRBV30|TRBJ2-3
TGTGCCTGGAGTCCGGGCGGGAGAGCAGATACGCAGTATTTT
CAWSPGGRADTQYF
>NA|few|TRBV6-5|TRBJ2-6
TGTGCCAGCGGGTCCACTGGGGCCAACGTCCTGACTTTC
CASGSTGANVLTF
>TRBD2|NA|TRBV6-2/TRBV6-3|TRBJ2-5
TGTGCCAGCAGTTTATCGGGACTACAAGAGACCCAGTACTTC
CASSLSGLQETQYF
>TRBD2|NA|TRBV6-1|TRBJ2-7
TGTGCCAGCAGTGGAGCGGGAACCTCCTACGAGCAGTACTTC
CASSGAGTSYEQYF
>NA|NA|TRBV18|TRBJ2-5
TGTGCCAGCTCACCACCCGTACAAGAGACCCAGTACTTC
CASSPPVQETQYF
>NA|NA|TRBV12-3/TRBV12-4|TRBJ2-2
TGTGCCAGCAGTGGGACCGGGGAGCTGTTTTTT
CASSGTGELFF
>TRBD1|NA|TRBV10-3|TRBJ2-5
TGTGCCATCAGTGAGGGGACAGGAGAGACCCAGTACTTC
CAISEGTGETQYF
>TRBD1|NA|TRBV11-2|TRBJ2-2
TGTGCCAGCAGCTCAAACAGGGGTAGCATGTCCGGGGAGCTGTTTTTT
CASSSNRGSMSGELFF
>NA|NA|TRBV1|TRBJ1-5
TGCACCAGCAGCCAAGACGGGGGACGCAATCAGCCCCAGCATTTT
CTSSQDGGRNQPQHF
>NA|NA|TRBV10-3|TRBJ2-1
TGTGCCATCAGTGATGTCAGGGACGTAGGGAGAAATGAGCAGTTCTTC
CAISDVRDVGRNEQFF
>NA|NA|TRBV19|TRBJ1-5
TGTGCCAGTAGTATCAGGACGGCGGGCAATCAGCCCCAGCATTTT
CASSIRTAGNQPQHF
>NA|NA|TRBV3-1/TRBV3-2|TRBJ1-4
TGTGCCAGCAGCCACGGGAAGCAAGGGCTTGTCCGGGAAAAACTGTTTTTT
CASSHGKQGLVREKLFF
>NA|NA|TRBV10-2|TRBJ1-3
TGCGCCAGCAGTGAAAGGAACTCTGGAAACACCATATATTTT
CASSERNSGNTIYF
>TRBD2|few|TRBV4-1|TRBJ2-7
TGCGCCAGCAGCCAAGATCGGCCTAGCGGAGCCTACGAGCAGTACTTC
CASSQDRPSGAYEQYF
>NA|NA|TRBV3-1/TRBV3-2|TRBJ2-7
TGTGCCAGCACGAGTGCCCCTAGCTACGAGCAGTACTTC
CASTSAPSYEQYF
>TRBD2|NA|TRBV6-5|TRBJ2-7
TGTGCCAGCAGTTCCGCGGGAGGGCTACGAGAGCAGTACTTC
CASSSAGGLREQYF
>NA|NA|TRBV7-2|TRBJ1-2
TGTGCCAGCAGCTTAGTCGAGGGCGCAGGCGGCTACACCTTC
CASSLVEGAGGYTF
>TRBD2|once|TRBV10-3|TRBJ2-1
TGTGCCATCAGTGGGTTGGGACTAGCGGGAGAGCAGTTCTTC
CAISGLGLAGEQFF
>TRBD1|NA|TRBV10-3|TRBJ2-2
TGTGCCTCCTACCTGGACAGGGCGGACACCGGGGAGCTGTTTTTT
CASYLDRADTGELFF
>TRBD2|NA|TRBV3-1/TRBV3-2|TRBJ2-2
TGTGCCAGCAGCCAGGGACTAGCGGGAGTCGGGGAGCTGTTTTTT
CASSQGLAGVGELFF
>NA|few|TRBV11-2|TRBJ1-1
TGTGCCAGCAGCTCCCGTCAACAGGGATGGGCTGAAGCTTTCTTT
CASSSRQQGWAEAFF
>NA|NA|TRBV12-1|TRBJ2-7
TGTGCCAGCAGCGTGACAGTCTACGAGCAGTACTTC
CASSVTVYEQYF
>NA|few|TRBV6-1|TRBJ1-1
TGTGCCAGCAGTGAGCAGGGAACTGAAGCTTTCTTT
CASSEQGTEAFF
>NA|NA|TRBV7-9|TRBJ2-2
TGTGCCAGCAGCGCGGTCGGAGGGCAAACCGGGGAGCTGTTTTTT
CASSAVGGQTGELFF
>NA|NA|TRBV12-2|TRBJ2-5
TGTGCAAGTCGCTTAGGGGACAGGTCTCCCCAAGAGACCCAGTACTTC
CASRLGDRSPQETQYF
>TRBD1|NA|TRBV19|TRBJ2-3
TGTGCCAGTATCCAACGGGACAGGGGGCTTCAGGCTAGCGGCACAGATACGCAGTATTTT
CASIQRDRGLQASGTDTQYF
>TRBD2|NA|TRBV19|TRBJ2-2
TGTGCCAGTAGTCCTCTAGCGGGAGGGCCGGTCACCGGGGAGCTGTTTTTT
CASSPLAGGPVTGELFF
>TRBD2|NA|TRBV2|TRBJ2-3
TGTGCCAGCAGTGAAGGGCTAGCGGGAGTTCTCGGGCACACAGATACGCAGTATTTT
CASSEGLAGVLGHTDTQYF
>NA|NA|TRBV6-5|TRBJ1-1
TGTGCCAGCACTCAGGGCTCCCGGACGGAAGCTTTCTTT
CASTQGSRTEAFF
>NA|NA|TRBV19|TRBJ1-5
TGTGCCAGTAGTTACGTGAGAGGGTTTGGGGATCAGCCCCAGCATTTT
CASSYVRGFGDQPQHF
>TRBD2|NA|TRBV27|TRBJ2-4
TGTGCCAGCAGTTTACGACTAGCGGGAGGGCCGGAGAGAATTCAGTACTTC
CASSLRLAGGPERIQYF